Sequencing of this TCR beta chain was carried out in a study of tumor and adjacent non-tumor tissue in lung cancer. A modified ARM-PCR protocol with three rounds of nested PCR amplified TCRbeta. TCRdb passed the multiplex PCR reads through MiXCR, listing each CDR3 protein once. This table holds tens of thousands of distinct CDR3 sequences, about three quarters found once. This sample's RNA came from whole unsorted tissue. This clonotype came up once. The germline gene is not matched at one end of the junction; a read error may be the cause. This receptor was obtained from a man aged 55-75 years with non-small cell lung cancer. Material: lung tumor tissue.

As DNA, the CDR3 is TGTGCAAGTAAGAGACCAGGCTACTATGACTACACCTTC. Residues: CASKRPGYYDYTF. The rearrangement uses TRBV6-1 and TRBJ1-2; D gene uncertain. The CDR3 runs to 13 residues. The germline CDR1 and CDR2 sequences are MNHNS and SASEGT.